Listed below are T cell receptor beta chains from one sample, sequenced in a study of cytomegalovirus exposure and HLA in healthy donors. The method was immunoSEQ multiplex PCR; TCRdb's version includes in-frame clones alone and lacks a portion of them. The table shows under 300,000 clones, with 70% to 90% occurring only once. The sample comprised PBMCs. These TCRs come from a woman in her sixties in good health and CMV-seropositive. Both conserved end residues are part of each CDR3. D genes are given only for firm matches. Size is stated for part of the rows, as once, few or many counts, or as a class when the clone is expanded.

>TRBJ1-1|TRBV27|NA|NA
CASSPVAGAAFF
TGTGCCAGCAGCCCAGTTGCGGGTGCAGCTTTCTTT
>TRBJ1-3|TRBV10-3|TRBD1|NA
CAISESQTGVGNTIYF
TGTGCCATCAGTGAGTCCCAGACAGGGGTTGGAAACACCATATATTTT
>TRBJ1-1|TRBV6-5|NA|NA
CASSSMNLNTEAFF
TGTGCCAGCAGTTCCATGAACCTAAACACTGAAGCTTTCTTT
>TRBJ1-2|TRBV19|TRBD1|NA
CASSPGTVNYGYTF
TGTGCCAGTAGTCCCGGGACAGTCAACTATGGCTACACCTTC
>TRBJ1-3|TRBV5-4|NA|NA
CASSAAPDRDTIYF
TGTGCCAGCAGCGCCGCTCCTGATCGAGACACCATATATTTT
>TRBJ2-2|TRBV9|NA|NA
CASSVEITGWGGELFF
TGTGCCAGCAGCGTAGAAATTACAGGCTGGGGTGGGGAGCTGTTTTTT
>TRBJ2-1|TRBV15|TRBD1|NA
CATSSRTTGDLYNEQFF
TGTGCCACCAGCAGCAGAACCACAGGGGACCTATACAATGAGCAGTTCTTC
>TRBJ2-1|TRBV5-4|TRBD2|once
CASSRSGTSGDNEQFF
TGTGCCAGCAGCCGATCCGGGACTAGCGGGGACAATGAGCAGTTCTTC
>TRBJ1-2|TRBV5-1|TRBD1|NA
CASSLGGQGGYTF
TGCGCCAGCAGCTTGGGGGGACAGGGAGGCTACACCTTC
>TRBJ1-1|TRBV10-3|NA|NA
CAITAVANTEAFF
TGTGCCATCACCGCGGTAGCGAACACTGAAGCTTTCTTT
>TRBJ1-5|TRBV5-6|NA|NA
CASSFYKGRGNQPQHF
TGTGCCAGCAGCTTCTACAAGGGCAGGGGCAATCAGCCCCAGCATTTT
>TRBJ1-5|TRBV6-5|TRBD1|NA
CASRQDRAGQPQHF
TGTGCCAGCAGGCAGGACAGGGCAGGACAGCCCCAGCATTTT
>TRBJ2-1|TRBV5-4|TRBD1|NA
CASSLRTGGSYNEQFF
TGTGCCAGCAGCCTCAGGACAGGGGGAAGCTACAATGAGCAGTTCTTC
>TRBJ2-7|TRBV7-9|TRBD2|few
CASSPHSSGDYEQYF
TGTGCCAGCAGCCCGCACTCTAGCGGGGATTACGAGCAGTACTTC
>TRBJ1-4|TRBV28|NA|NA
CASSTPRGLNEKLFF
TGTGCCAGCAGCACCCCCAGGGGACTAAATGAAAAACTGTTTTTT